These T cell receptor beta chains were read from a single sample in a study of cytomegalovirus exposure and HLA in healthy donors. Produced via immunoSEQ multiplex PCR; TCRdb's table is partial and in-frame only. The table lists about 36,000 clones, around 50% of them singletons. Sequenced material: PBMCs. Every receptor here comes from a woman aged 40-49 years in good health and CMV-seropositive. The CDR3 runs from the conserved cysteine through the conserved F or W. A D gene is named only where the DNA matches it firmly. Rows may omit the clone size; those that give it use once, few, many or a size class.

DNA: TGCGCCAGCAGCCAAGATCGCGGACTAGCGGGGGGAAGCTCCTACAATGAGCAGTTCTTC; CDR3: CASSQDRGLAGGSSYNEQFF; J: TRBJ2-1; V: TRBV4-1; size: NA; D: TRBD2
DNA: TGTGCCAGCAGCTTAGGTCAGGCGGAGACCCAGTACTTC; CDR3: CASSLGQAETQYF; J: TRBJ2-5; V: TRBV5-4; size: NA; D: NA
DNA: TGTGCCAGCAGCCTCGACGGGGGGGCCGGGGATACGCAGTATTTT; CDR3: CASSLDGGAGDTQYF; J: TRBJ2-3; V: TRBV7-2; size: NA; D: TRBD2
DNA: TGTGCCAGCAGTTTTAGCCGCAGGGGAAAAGAGACCCAGTACTTC; CDR3: CASSFSRRGKETQYF; J: TRBJ2-5; V: TRBV28; size: many; D: NA
DNA: TGTGCCAGTAGTATACAGACAGGGGGCGTGTATCAGCCCCAGCATTTT; CDR3: CASSIQTGGVYQPQHF; J: TRBJ1-5; V: TRBV19; size: few; D: TRBD1
DNA: TGCGCCAGCAGCCAAGGCGGGGTAGCTGGAAAGCGGCTTTTAGCCAAAAACATTCAGTACTTC; CDR3: CASSQGGVAGKRLLAKNIQYF; J: TRBJ2-4; V: TRBV4-1; size: NA; D: NA
DNA: TGTGCCAGCAGCGATACCGGGACAGCTTACAATGAGCAGTTCTTC; CDR3: CASSDTGTAYNEQFF; J: TRBJ2-1; V: TRBV2; size: few; D: TRBD1
DNA: TGTGCCAGCAGCTTAGCAGGTCCCGGGGACGAGCAGTACTTC; CDR3: CASSLAGPGDEQYF; J: TRBJ2-7; V: TRBV7-7; size: NA; D: NA
DNA: TGTGCTAGTGGTTTGTGGACAGGGACGGGGGAGCAGTACTTC; CDR3: CASGLWTGTGEQYF; J: TRBJ2-7; V: TRBV12-5; size: NA; D: TRBD1
DNA: TGTGCCAGCAGCTTAACAACTAGCGGATACAATGAGCAGTTCTTC; CDR3: CASSLTTSGYNEQFF; J: TRBJ2-1; V: TRBV7-3; size: NA; D: TRBD2
DNA: TGCAGCGTTGGGAGGGGAAGGGAAGCTTTCTTT; CDR3: CSVGRGREAFF; J: TRBJ1-1; V: TRBV29-1; size: few; D: NA
DNA: TGTGCCAGCAGCGAGACAGGGCACTATGGCTACACCTTC; CDR3: CASSETGHYGYTF; J: TRBJ1-2; V: TRBV7-2; size: few; D: TRBD1
DNA: TGTGCCAGCAGCCCGCGTGGGGCGGACAGGGGTAATGGCTACACCTTC; CDR3: CASSPRGADRGNGYTF; J: TRBJ1-2; V: TRBV5-4; size: NA; D: TRBD1
DNA: TGCGCCAGCAGCTCTGGGGGGGGAGAGACCCAGTACTTC; CDR3: CASSSGGGETQYF; J: TRBJ2-5; V: TRBV5-1; size: NA; D: TRBD2
DNA: TGCGCCAGCAGCCCATTCGGGTTACCCCAAGTTAACTATGGCTACACCTTC; CDR3: CASSPFGLPQVNYGYTF; J: TRBJ1-2; V: TRBV5-1; size: NA; D: NA
DNA: TGTGCCAGCAGTGTTATGACCGGGACTCCATTCTACGAGCAGTACTTC; CDR3: CASSVMTGTPFYEQYF; J: TRBJ2-7; V: TRBV6-1; size: NA; D: NA
DNA: TGTGCCAGCAGCTTAGAGCAGGGTCACTACGAGCAGTACTTC; CDR3: CASSLEQGHYEQYF; J: TRBJ2-7; V: TRBV11-2; size: NA; D: NA
DNA: TGTGCCAGCAGCCCTTCAGCGACTAATGAAAAACTGTTTTTT; CDR3: CASSPSATNEKLFF; J: TRBJ1-4; V: TRBV16; size: NA; D: NA
DNA: TGTGCCAGCAGTGACCCAGGGGGCTACGAGCCCCAGCATTTT; CDR3: CASSDPGGYEPQHF; J: TRBJ1-5; V: TRBV6-1; size: NA; D: TRBD1
DNA: TGTGCCAGCAGCCCGGGACAGGGAGTCGACGAGCAGTACTTC; CDR3: CASSPGQGVDEQYF; J: TRBJ2-7; V: TRBV9; size: NA; D: TRBD1
DNA: TGTGCCAGCAACGCCGACAGGAACACTGAAGCTTTCTTT; CDR3: CASNADRNTEAFF; J: TRBJ1-1; V: TRBV2; size: NA; D: NA
DNA: TGTGCCAGCAGCCCACGACCGGGACAGGGTCGCGGCTACACCTTC; CDR3: CASSPRPGQGRGYTF; J: TRBJ1-2; V: TRBV28; size: NA; D: TRBD1
DNA: TGTGCCAGCAGTTCCATGGGCGGGGTTGGGGCGTACGAGCAGTACTTC; CDR3: CASSSMGGVGAYEQYF; J: TRBJ2-7; V: TRBV28; size: NA; D: NA
DNA: TGTGCCAGCAGCTTTGGACAGGTGGGCTCCTACGAGCAGTACTTC; CDR3: CASSFGQVGSYEQYF; J: TRBJ2-7; V: TRBV5-8; size: NA; D: TRBD1
DNA: TGTGCCAGCAGCTTTAATAGTAAGGAGACCCAGTACTTC; CDR3: CASSFNSKETQYF; J: TRBJ2-5; V: TRBV5-4; size: few; D: NA
DNA: TGCGCCAGCAGCTCGAGACTGCCTAGTCGGAGCCCCCGTCCAGATACGCAGTATTTT; CDR3: CASSSRLPSRSPRPDTQYF; J: TRBJ2-3; V: TRBV4-1; size: NA; D: NA
DNA: TGCGCCAGCAGCCCCGGGACAGGGCGCCGGGAGCTGTTTTTT; CDR3: CASSPGTGRRELFF; J: TRBJ2-2; V: TRBV5-1; size: few; D: TRBD1
DNA: TGTGCCAGCAGCTTCGACAGCCCGTCATATGGCTACACCTTC; CDR3: CASSFDSPSYGYTF; J: TRBJ1-2; V: TRBV5-4; size: NA; D: NA
DNA: TGTGCCGCATCCCAGACGAACACCGGGGAGCTGTTTTTT; CDR3: CAASQTNTGELFF; J: TRBJ2-2; V: TRBV10-3; size: NA; D: NA
DNA: TGCACCAGCAGCCAAGGCCCCCCCGGGACAACTAATGAAAAACTGTTTTTT; CDR3: CTSSQGPPGTTNEKLFF; J: TRBJ1-4; V: TRBV1; size: once; D: NA
DNA: TGTGCCAGCACCCCGGTAGATACGCAGTATTTT; CDR3: CASTPVDTQYF; J: TRBJ2-3; V: TRBV7-2; size: NA; D: NA
DNA: TGTGCCTGGCTCGGTGGGACAGGGGGCGGGGGTACGGCTTTCTTT; CDR3: CAWLGGTGGGGTAFF; J: TRBJ1-1; V: TRBV30; size: NA; D: TRBD1
DNA: TGCAGCGTTGAAGAATTCGGGACCCAGTACTTC; CDR3: CSVEEFGTQYF; J: TRBJ2-5; V: TRBV29-1; size: few; D: NA
DNA: TGTGCCACCAGCGGACGGGGGGGCCGGGAGACCCAGTACTTC; CDR3: CATSGRGGRETQYF; J: TRBJ2-5; V: TRBV15; size: NA; D: TRBD2
DNA: TGTGCCACCAGCAGAAGGACAGGGAGGAATGAAAAACTGTTTTTT; CDR3: CATSRRTGRNEKLFF; J: TRBJ1-4; V: TRBV15; size: medium-sized; D: TRBD1
DNA: TGTGCCAGCAGCCAGGGCCTACAAGGAGCTTTCTTT; CDR3: CASSQGLQGAFF; J: TRBJ1-1; V: TRBV7-8; size: NA; D: NA
DNA: TGTGCCAGCAGTTCGTCGTTAGCGCCTAATGAAAAACTGTTTTTT; CDR3: CASSSSLAPNEKLFF; J: TRBJ1-4; V: TRBV6-6; size: NA; D: NA
DNA: TGTGCCATCAGTGGTTCGGGCGGGGGGGCCGATGAGCAGTTCTTC; CDR3: CAISGSGGGADEQFF; J: TRBJ2-1; V: TRBV10-3; size: NA; D: TRBD2
DNA: TGCGCCAGCAGCCAAGACGGGGGGCGGGGAGAGACCCAGTACTTC; CDR3: CASSQDGGRGETQYF; J: TRBJ2-5; V: TRBV4-1; size: NA; D: NA
DNA: TGTGCCTGGAGCCGGAGAACTAGCGGGGACCTATACTTC; CDR3: CAWSRRTSGDLYF; J: TRBJ2-7; V: TRBV30; size: few; D: TRBD2
DNA: TGCGCCAGCAGCCGAGGGAGGGGTGAGCAGTTCTTC; CDR3: CASSRGRGEQFF; J: TRBJ2-1; V: TRBV4-3; size: few; D: TRBD2
DNA: TGTGCCAGCAAAACCCCACAGGTATGGAATGGCTACACCTTC; CDR3: CASKTPQVWNGYTF; J: TRBJ1-2; V: TRBV28; size: once; D: NA
DNA: TGTGCCAGCTCACCCCCCGAGAGGTTCGAAGCTTTCTTT; CDR3: CASSPPERFEAFF; J: TRBJ1-1; V: TRBV18; size: NA; D: NA
DNA: TGTGCCAGCAGCCTTAGACAAGCCTCTAGCACAGATACGCAGTATTTT; CDR3: CASSLRQASSTDTQYF; J: TRBJ2-3; V: TRBV2; size: NA; D: NA
DNA: TGTGCCAGCAGCTCACCCGCGGGGGGGAACACTGAAGCTTTCTTT; CDR3: CASSSPAGGNTEAFF; J: TRBJ1-1; V: TRBV5-6; size: medium-sized; D: NA
DNA: TGTGCCAGCAGGGGTAGGGGTTACACTGAAGCTTTCTTT; CDR3: CASRGRGYTEAFF; J: TRBJ1-1; V: TRBV27; size: NA; D: NA
DNA: TGTGCCTCAAGCTCCGAATACTCTGGAAACACCATATATTTT; CDR3: CASSSEYSGNTIYF; J: TRBJ1-3; V: TRBV2; size: NA; D: NA
DNA: TGTGCCACCAGCAACCCCGGGGGGGCCTCAGATACGCAGTATTTT; CDR3: CATSNPGGASDTQYF; J: TRBJ2-3; V: TRBV15; size: NA; D: TRBD2
DNA: TGTGCCAGCAGCGAGCACCCGGGGGGCGACTACGAGCAGTACTTC; CDR3: CASSEHPGGDYEQYF; J: TRBJ2-7; V: TRBV9; size: NA; D: NA
DNA: TGTGCCAGCAGCTTTGGGACAGGGGTATACGAGCAGTACTTC; CDR3: CASSFGTGVYEQYF; J: TRBJ2-7; V: TRBV7-8; size: NA; D: TRBD1
DNA: TGCGCCAGCAGCCCCTCTTTATTTCGGAGACAGCAGAACTATGGCTACACCTTC; CDR3: CASSPSLFRRQQNYGYTF; J: TRBJ1-2; V: TRBV4-1; size: NA; D: NA
DNA: TGCAGCGTTGAATATGCCCAGGGGGCGGATACGCAGTATTTT; CDR3: CSVEYAQGADTQYF; J: TRBJ2-3; V: TRBV29-1; size: few; D: TRBD1
DNA: TGTGCCTGGAGTGCGCTTTTACAGGGAACAGATACGCAGTATTTT; CDR3: CAWSALLQGTDTQYF; J: TRBJ2-3; V: TRBV30; size: NA; D: NA
DNA: TGTGCCAGCGGACGACAGGATTCACCCCTCCACTTT; CDR3: CASGRQDSPLHF; J: TRBJ1-6; V: TRBV7-9; size: NA; D: NA
DNA: TGCGCCAGCAGCCCCTGGGCAGCGAACACTGAAGCTTTCTTT; CDR3: CASSPWAANTEAFF; J: TRBJ1-1; V: TRBV5-1; size: NA; D: NA